The rows below give T cell receptor beta chains drawn from one sample of a study of T cell responses to AZD1222 COVID-19 vaccine. The table came from immunoSEQ multiplex PCR; TCRdb's copy has only in-frame clones and leaves some out. The profile shows tens of thousands of clones, less than 85% of them singletons. Here the sequenced sample was peripheral blood, taken 28 days after the second AZD1222 dose. Every receptor here comes from an adult who received the AZD1222 COVID-19 vaccine. The CDR3 runs from the conserved cysteine through the conserved F or W. Fields, in order: V gene, J gene, clone size, D gene, CDR3 protein, CDR3 DNA. D genes are given only for firm matches. A row's size may be missing; if present it is once, few, many or a size class.

v_gene: TRBV30
j_gene: TRBJ2-7
abundance: .
d_gene: TRBD1
CDR3aa: CAWSVGTGNYEQYF
CDR3nt: TGTGCCTGGAGTGTTGGGACAGGGAACTACGAGCAGTACTTC

v_gene: TRBV7-9
j_gene: TRBJ1-6
abundance: .
d_gene: .
CDR3aa: CASSPGPGVSPLHF
CDR3nt: TGTGCCAGCAGCCCCGGACCTGGGGTTTCACCCCTCCACTTT

v_gene: TRBV28
j_gene: TRBJ2-1
abundance: few
d_gene: TRBD2
CDR3aa: CASRAVTSFYNEQFF
CDR3nt: TGTGCCAGCAGGGCCGTGACTAGCTTCTACAATGAGCAGTTCTTC

v_gene: TRBV12-3/TRBV12-4
j_gene: TRBJ2-2
abundance: .
d_gene: TRBD2
CDR3aa: CASSYGLAELFF
CDR3nt: TGTGCCAGCAGTTATGGCCTAGCGGAACTGTTTTTT

v_gene: TRBV4-3
j_gene: TRBJ1-2
abundance: once
d_gene: .
CDR3aa: CASSQDPLAVNYGYTF
CDR3nt: TGCGCCAGCAGCCAAGATCCTTTAGCAGTTAACTATGGCTACACCTTC

v_gene: TRBV7-2
j_gene: TRBJ2-2
abundance: .
d_gene: .
CDR3aa: CASSSRTGELFF
CDR3nt: TGTGCCAGCAGCTCACGCACCGGGGAGCTGTTTTTT

v_gene: TRBV29-1
j_gene: TRBJ2-1
abundance: .
d_gene: TRBD2
CDR3aa: CSALGLADNEQFF
CDR3nt: TGCAGCGCTCTAGGACTAGCGGACAATGAGCAGTTCTTC

v_gene: TRBV6-5
j_gene: TRBJ1-4
abundance: .
d_gene: .
CDR3aa: CASSRQSNSEKLFF
CDR3nt: TGTGCCAGCAGCCGCCAGAGTAATTCTGAAAAACTGTTTTTT

v_gene: TRBV19
j_gene: TRBJ2-3
abundance: .
d_gene: .
CDR3aa: CASSLGAYTDTQYF
CDR3nt: TGTGCCAGTAGTCTGGGGGCTTACACAGATACGCAGTATTTT

v_gene: TRBV2
j_gene: TRBJ1-1
abundance: .
d_gene: TRBD1
CDR3aa: CASRTSTGFAEAFF
CDR3nt: TGTGCCAGCAGAACCTCGACAGGGTTCGCTGAAGCTTTCTTT

v_gene: TRBV28
j_gene: TRBJ2-4
abundance: few
d_gene: .
CDR3aa: CASSLRGTDQYF
CDR3nt: TGTGCCAGCAGTTTACGCGGTACGGATCAGTACTTC

v_gene: TRBV3-1/TRBV3-2
j_gene: TRBJ1-6
abundance: few
d_gene: .
CDR3aa: CASSPTWRSSYNSPLHF
CDR3nt: TGTGCCAGCAGCCCCACTTGGAGGAGCTCCTATAATTCACCCCTCCACTTT

v_gene: TRBV19
j_gene: TRBJ1-2
abundance: .
d_gene: TRBD1
CDR3aa: CASSIDGWTGSNYGYTF
CDR3nt: TGTGCCAGTAGTATAGACGGTTGGACAGGATCTAACTATGGCTACACCTTC

v_gene: TRBV30
j_gene: TRBJ2-1
abundance: .
d_gene: .
CDR3aa: CAWSLDPKSYNEQFF
CDR3nt: TGTGCCTGGAGTCTAGATCCCAAATCCTACAATGAGCAGTTCTTC

v_gene: TRBV7-2
j_gene: TRBJ2-7
abundance: .
d_gene: .
CDR3aa: CASSLAFGRSGEQYF
CDR3nt: TGTGCCAGCAGCTTAGCTTTCGGCAGGTCGGGCGAGCAGTACTTC

v_gene: TRBV11-3
j_gene: TRBJ2-5
abundance: .
d_gene: TRBD2
CDR3aa: CASSHLAGGQETQYF
CDR3nt: TGTGCCAGCAGCCATCTAGCGGGAGGACAAGAGACCCAGTACTTC

v_gene: TRBV6-7
j_gene: TRBJ2-7
abundance: once
d_gene: TRBD2
CDR3aa: CASSYFGTSGGAYEQYF
CDR3nt: TGTGCCAGCAGTTACTTCGGGACTAGCGGGGGGGCCTACGAGCAGTACTTC

v_gene: TRBV9
j_gene: TRBJ2-7
abundance: .
d_gene: TRBD1
CDR3aa: CASSMGQGFHEQYF
CDR3nt: TGTGCCAGCAGCATGGGACAGGGGTTCCACGAGCAGTACTTC

v_gene: TRBV7-2
j_gene: TRBJ1-6
abundance: .
d_gene: .
CDR3aa: CASSPPSKNNSPLHF
CDR3nt: TGTGCCAGCAGCCCCCCTAGTAAGAATAATTCACCCCTCCACTTT

v_gene: TRBV5-1
j_gene: TRBJ2-1
abundance: .
d_gene: TRBD2
CDR3aa: CASSLGTSYNEQFF
CDR3nt: TGCGCCAGCAGCTTGGGGACTAGCTACAATGAGCAGTTCTTC

v_gene: TRBV21-1
j_gene: TRBJ2-7
abundance: .
d_gene: .
CDR3aa: CAATRDRVYEQYF
CDR3nt: TGTGCCGCTACAAGGGACAGGGTCTACGAGCAGTACTTC

v_gene: TRBV19
j_gene: TRBJ1-5
abundance: .
d_gene: .
CDR3aa: CASSVGSNQPQHF
CDR3nt: TGTGCCAGTAGTGTCGGGAGCAATCAGCCCCAGCATTTT

v_gene: TRBV28
j_gene: TRBJ1-2
abundance: few
d_gene: TRBD1
CDR3aa: CASRPTGTGGMGYTF
CDR3nt: TGTGCCAGCAGGCCAACTGGGACAGGGGGCATGGGCTACACCTTC

v_gene: TRBV2
j_gene: TRBJ2-7
abundance: .
d_gene: TRBD1
CDR3aa: CASSLTGGGYEQYF
CDR3nt: TGTGCCAGCAGTCTCACAGGGGGCGGGTACGAGCAGTACTTC

v_gene: TRBV12-3/TRBV12-4
j_gene: TRBJ2-7
abundance: .
d_gene: .
CDR3aa: CASRPTGIYEQYF
CDR3nt: TGTGCCAGCAGACCAACAGGGATCTACGAGCAGTACTTC

v_gene: TRBV19
j_gene: TRBJ1-2
abundance: .
d_gene: .
CDR3aa: CASTMGEFRYTF
CDR3nt: TGTGCCAGTACCATGGGGGAGTTTCGCTACACCTTC

v_gene: TRBV7-3
j_gene: TRBJ2-2
abundance: .
d_gene: .
CDR3aa: CASSFVTRNGRNTGELFF
CDR3nt: TGTGCCAGCAGCTTCGTGACTAGAAACGGCCGGAACACCGGGGAGCTGTTTTTT

v_gene: TRBV24-1
j_gene: TRBJ2-5
abundance: .
d_gene: TRBD1
CDR3aa: CATSGTGGPKETQYF
CDR3nt: TGTGCCACCAGTGGCACAGGGGGGCCAAAAGAGACCCAGTACTTC

v_gene: TRBV19
j_gene: TRBJ2-7
abundance: .
d_gene: .
CDR3aa: CASSTGVGSYEQYF
CDR3nt: TGTGCCAGTAGTACGGGAGTTGGCTCCTACGAGCAGTACTTC

v_gene: TRBV6-5
j_gene: TRBJ1-4
abundance: .
d_gene: .
CDR3aa: CASTTDGREKLFF
CDR3nt: TGTGCCAGCACCACCGACGGGCGGGAAAAACTGTTTTTT

v_gene: TRBV6-1
j_gene: TRBJ1-1
abundance: once
d_gene: TRBD1
CDR3aa: CASRPGQGTTFF
CDR3nt: TGTGCCAGCAGACCCGGACAGGGGACGACTTTCTTT

v_gene: TRBV7-9
j_gene: TRBJ2-1
abundance: few
d_gene: TRBD2
CDR3aa: CASSPVTGGNYNEQFF
CDR3nt: TGTGCCAGCAGCCCCGTGACGGGGGGGAACTACAATGAGCAGTTCTTC

v_gene: TRBV7-8
j_gene: TRBJ2-4
abundance: .
d_gene: TRBD1
CDR3aa: CASSLGQGKNIQYF
CDR3nt: TGTGCCAGCAGCTTAGGACAGGGAAAAAACATTCAGTACTTC

v_gene: TRBV10-2
j_gene: TRBJ2-7
abundance: .
d_gene: TRBD2
CDR3aa: CASSEIAGGEQYF
CDR3nt: TGCGCCAGCAGTGAGATAGCGGGGGGAGAGCAGTACTTC

v_gene: TRBV6-5
j_gene: TRBJ2-3
abundance: .
d_gene: .
CDR3aa: CASRLDSTRDTQYF
CDR3nt: TGTGCCAGCAGGCTCGATTCGACTAGAGATACGCAGTATTTT

v_gene: TRBV11-2
j_gene: TRBJ2-3
abundance: .
d_gene: TRBD2
CDR3aa: CASSLGLATSTDTQYF
CDR3nt: TGTGCCAGCAGCTTAGGACTAGCGACTAGCACAGATACGCAGTATTTT

v_gene: TRBV5-6
j_gene: TRBJ2-3
abundance: .
d_gene: .
CDR3aa: CASSYPGVPDTQYF
CDR3nt: TGTGCCAGCAGCTACCCAGGCGTTCCAGATACGCAGTATTTT

v_gene: TRBV28
j_gene: TRBJ1-5
abundance: .
d_gene: TRBD1
CDR3aa: CASNSGGGYQPQHF
CDR3nt: TGTGCCAGCAATTCAGGGGGCGGTTATCAGCCCCAGCATTTT

v_gene: TRBV11-2
j_gene: TRBJ2-1
abundance: .
d_gene: .
CDR3aa: CASSLDSVWDYNEQFF
CDR3nt: TGTGCCAGCAGCTTAGACTCTGTCTGGGACTACAATGAGCAGTTCTTC

v_gene: TRBV5-5
j_gene: TRBJ1-4
abundance: .
d_gene: .
CDR3aa: CASSLDATNEKLFF
CDR3nt: TGTGCCAGCAGCTTAGATGCAACTAATGAAAAACTGTTTTTT

v_gene: TRBV3-1/TRBV3-2
j_gene: TRBJ2-1
abundance: .
d_gene: .
CDR3aa: CASSQLGGSNEQFF
CDR3nt: TGTGCCAGCAGCCAGCTGGGGGGTAGCAATGAGCAGTTCTTC

v_gene: TRBV5-4
j_gene: TRBJ2-7
abundance: .
d_gene: .
CDR3aa: CASSSDSYEQYF
CDR3nt: TGTGCCAGCAGCTCGGACAGCTACGAGCAGTACTTC

v_gene: TRBV18
j_gene: TRBJ2-5
abundance: .
d_gene: .
CDR3aa: CASSPTATLLTQYF
CDR3nt: TGTGCCAGCTCACCAACAGCAACCTTATTGACCCAGTACTTC

v_gene: TRBV5-1
j_gene: TRBJ1-4
abundance: .
d_gene: .
CDR3aa: CASSLGIGGVATNEKLFF
CDR3nt: TGCGCCAGCAGCTTGGGAATTGGAGGGGTCGCAACTAATGAAAAACTGTTTTTT

v_gene: TRBV4-3
j_gene: TRBJ1-6
abundance: once
d_gene: TRBD1
CDR3aa: CASSQGDSYNSPLHF
CDR3nt: TGCGCCAGCAGCCAAGGGGACAGTTATAATTCACCCCTCCACTTT

v_gene: TRBV30
j_gene: TRBJ2-2
abundance: .
d_gene: .
CDR3aa: CAWTLSLAGELFF
CDR3nt: TGTGCCTGGACTCTTAGTCTAGCGGGGGAGCTGTTTTTT

v_gene: TRBV2
j_gene: TRBJ1-1
abundance: .
d_gene: .
CDR3aa: CASSEMGRAIEAFF
CDR3nt: TGTGCCAGCAGTGAAATGGGCCGAGCAATCGAAGCTTTCTTT

v_gene: TRBV9
j_gene: TRBJ2-1
abundance: .
d_gene: TRBD2
CDR3aa: CASTTSGAAYNEQFF
CDR3nt: TGTGCCAGCACGACTAGCGGGGCGGCGTACAATGAGCAGTTCTTC

v_gene: TRBV5-4
j_gene: TRBJ2-5
abundance: few
d_gene: TRBD1
CDR3aa: CASSYGTGWETQYF
CDR3nt: TGTGCCAGCAGCTATGGGACAGGGTGGGAGACCCAGTACTTC

v_gene: TRBV7-2
j_gene: TRBJ1-6
abundance: .
d_gene: .
CDR3aa: CASSLVTGPYSPLHF
CDR3nt: TGTGCCAGCAGCTTAGTTACCGGACCCTATTCACCCCTCCACTTT

v_gene: TRBV15
j_gene: TRBJ2-5
abundance: .
d_gene: TRBD2
CDR3aa: CATSSPGTSGLTQYF
CDR3nt: TGTGCCACCAGCAGCCCCGGGACTAGCGGGTTGACCCAGTACTTC

v_gene: TRBV14
j_gene: TRBJ1-6
abundance: .
d_gene: .
CDR3aa: CASSQVADSPLHF
CDR3nt: TGTGCCAGCAGCCAAGTAGCGGATTCACCCCTCCACTTT